The present T cell receptor beta chain was sequenced within a study of blood T cell repertoires in COVID-19. In the original analysis: Cell counts per sample came from amplifying reference gene primers. Sequenced by immunoSEQ multiplex PCR; TCRdb stores in-frame clones only, minus some. V and J calls plus clone size are reproduced from that table; the DNA served to infer D and trimming. Of over 50,000 clones in the sample, approximately 91% were seen once. Trimming stripped 1 base from V and 8 bases from J, with 18 bases between. The CDR3 has 15 amino acids. Looked up from germline, CDR1 is SGHDT and CDR2 is YYEEEE.

The sequenced material came from peripheral blood. This chain connects TRBV5-6 to TRBJ1-2; D not certain. The source is a man between 50 and 59 years old with active COVID-19. As DNA, the CDR3 is TGTGCCAGCAGCTTGTCCTCGCCCCGCCGGGAGGGCTACACCTTC. This encodes CASSLSSPRREGYTF.